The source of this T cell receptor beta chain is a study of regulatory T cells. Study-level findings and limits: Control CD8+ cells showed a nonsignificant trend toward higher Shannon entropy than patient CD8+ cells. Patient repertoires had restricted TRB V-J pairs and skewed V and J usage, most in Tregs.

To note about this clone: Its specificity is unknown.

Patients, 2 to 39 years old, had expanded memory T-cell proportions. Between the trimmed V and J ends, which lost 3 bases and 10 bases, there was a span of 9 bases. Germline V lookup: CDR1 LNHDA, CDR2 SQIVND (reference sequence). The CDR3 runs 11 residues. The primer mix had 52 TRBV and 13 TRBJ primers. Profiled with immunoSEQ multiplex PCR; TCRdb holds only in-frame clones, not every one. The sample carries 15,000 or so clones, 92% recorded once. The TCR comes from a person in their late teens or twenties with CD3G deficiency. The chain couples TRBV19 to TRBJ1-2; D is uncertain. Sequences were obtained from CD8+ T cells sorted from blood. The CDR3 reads CASSMGWHYTF. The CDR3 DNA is TGTGCCAGTAGTATGGGGTGGCACTACACCTTC. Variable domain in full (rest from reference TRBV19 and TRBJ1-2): DGGITQSPKYLFRKEGQNVTLSCEQNLNHDAMYWYRQDPGQGLRLIYYSQIVNDFQKGDIAEGYSVSREKKESFPLTVTSAQKNPTAFYLCASSMGWHYTFGSGTRLTVV.